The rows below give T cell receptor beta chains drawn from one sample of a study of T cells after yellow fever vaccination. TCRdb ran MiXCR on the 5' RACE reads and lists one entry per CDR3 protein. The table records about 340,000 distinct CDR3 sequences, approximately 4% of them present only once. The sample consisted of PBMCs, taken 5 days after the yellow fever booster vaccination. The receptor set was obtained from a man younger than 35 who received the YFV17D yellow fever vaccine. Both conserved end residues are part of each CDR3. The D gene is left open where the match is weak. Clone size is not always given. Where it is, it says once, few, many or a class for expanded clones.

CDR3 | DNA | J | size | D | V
CASSFSQGPLHEQYF | TGTGCCAGCAGTTTTTCCCAGGGGCCCTTACACGAGCAGTACTTC | TRBJ2-7 | - | - | TRBV28
CSVDRDISYGYTF | TGCAGCGTTGATAGGGACATATCCTATGGCTACACCTTC | TRBJ1-2 | - | - | TRBV29-1
CASSLGSGGIYNEQFF | TGTGCCAGCAGCTTAGGTAGCGGGGGGATCTACAATGAGCAGTTCTTC | TRBJ2-1 | many | TRBD2 | TRBV7-6
CASSQEGRFNYGYTF | TGCGCCAGCAGCCAAGAAGGTCGCTTCAACTATGGCTACACCTTC | TRBJ1-2 | - | - | TRBV4-3
CAISDVRGQNIQYF | TGTGCCATCAGTGATGTCAGGGGGCAAAACATTCAGTACTTC | TRBJ2-4 | - | TRBD1 | TRBV10-3
CASSFGGSGQPQHF | TGTGCCAGCAGTTTTGGGGGCTCGGGGCAGCCCCAGCATTTT | TRBJ1-5 | - | - | TRBV28
CASSQEYFFNSPLHF | TGCGCCAGCAGCCAAGAATACTTCTTTAATTCACCCCTCCACTTT | TRBJ1-6 | - | - | TRBV4-3
CASSGLGTGGTQYF | TGTGCCAGCAGCGGACTGGGGACAGGGGGGACCCAGTACTTC | TRBJ2-5 | many | TRBD1 | TRBV5-6
CASSHYRGETYNEQFF | TGTGCCAGCAGTCACTACAGGGGAGAAACCTACAATGAGCAGTTCTTC | TRBJ2-1 | few | TRBD1 | TRBV6-2/TRBV6-3
CASSYFQGAVAGELFF | TGTGCCAGCAGTTACTTTCAGGGGGCTGTCGCCGGGGAGCTGTTTTTT | TRBJ2-2 | - | TRBD1 | TRBV6-5
CASSYSGAGNTIYF | TGTGCCAGCAGTTACTCTGGGGCGGGAAACACCATATATTTT | TRBJ1-3 | - | - | TRBV6-5
CASSQEGTVYNEQFF | TGTGCCAGCAGCCAAGAAGGGACAGTCTACAATGAGCAGTTCTTC | TRBJ2-1 | few | TRBD1 | TRBV4-2
CASSQLGFGTGELFF | TGCGCCAGCAGCCAATTGGGATTCGGAACCGGGGAGCTGTTTTTT | TRBJ2-2 | few | - | TRBV4-3
CASRPPGRSNQPQHF | TGTGCCAGCCGCCCCCCGGGTCGAAGCAATCAGCCCCAGCATTTT | TRBJ1-5 | - | - | TRBV6-6
CASFGSGANVLTF | TGTGCCAGCTTTGGCTCTGGGGCCAACGTCCTGACTTTC | TRBJ2-6 | - | - | TRBV28
CASRRDRARQPQHF | TGTGCCAGCAGGCGAGACAGGGCACGTCAGCCCCAGCATTTT | TRBJ1-5 | few | TRBD1 | TRBV28
CASSEGQGSGYTF | TGCGCCAGCAGCGAGGGACAGGGAAGTGGCTACACCTTC | TRBJ1-2 | many | TRBD1 | TRBV5-1
CASSHHWGGFGSNEKLFF | TGCGCCAGCAGCCACCATTGGGGGGGATTCGGATCTAATGAAAAACTGTTTTTT | TRBJ1-4 | few | - | TRBV4-1
CAWKTGVYEQYF | TGTGCCTGGAAGACGGGGGTCTACGAGCAGTACTTC | TRBJ2-7 | few | - | TRBV30
CASSLALKRETQYF | TGTGCCAGCAGTTTGGCACTGAAGAGAGAGACCCAGTACTTC | TRBJ2-5 | few | - | TRBV28
CASSMGGLAGEETQYF | TGTGCCAGCTCTATGGGAGGACTAGCGGGAGAGGAGACCCAGTACTTC | TRBJ2-5 | few | TRBD2 | TRBV7-2
CASSPPGETGDYSGNTIYF | TGTGCCAGCAGTCCCCCCGGGGAGACAGGGGATTACTCTGGAAACACCATATATTTT | TRBJ1-3 | - | TRBD1 | TRBV6-6
CSVELFGTVDNEQFF | TGCAGCGTTGAACTCTTTGGGACGGTGGACAATGAGCAGTTCTTC | TRBJ2-1 | few | - | TRBV29-1
CASSSPTQRGQGNQETQYF | TGTGCCAGCAGCTCCCCCACCCAGAGGGGACAGGGGAACCAAGAGACCCAGTACTTC | TRBJ2-5 | - | TRBD1 | TRBV7-3
CASLPGPEAFF | TGTGCCAGCCTACCGGGCCCTGAAGCTTTCTTT | TRBJ1-1 | few | - | TRBV7-2
CASSLQSPQETQYF | TGTGCCAGCAGCCTACAGAGCCCTCAAGAGACCCAGTACTTC | TRBJ2-5 | many | - | TRBV6-2/TRBV6-3
CSVQQGAYEQYF | TGCAGCGTGCAACAGGGTGCCTACGAGCAGTACTTC | TRBJ2-7 | many | - | TRBV29-1
CASSLGQTAYEQYF | TGTGCCAGCAGTTTAGGGCAGACAGCCTACGAGCAGTACTTC | TRBJ2-7 | - | - | TRBV12-3/TRBV12-4
CASSLVQGPYEQYF | TGTGCCAGCAGCTTGGTCCAGGGCCCCTACGAGCAGTACTTC | TRBJ2-7 | few | - | TRBV7-2
CASSFTSLYEQYF | TGTGCCAGCAGTTTTACGAGCCTCTACGAGCAGTACTTC | TRBJ2-7 | many | - | TRBV27
CAISESSSGGSWEQYF | TGTGCCATCAGTGAGTCGAGTTCAGGGGGGAGTTGGGAGCAGTACTTC | TRBJ2-7 | - | - | TRBV10-3
CASSITGPSGYTF | TGTGCCAGCAGCATAACAGGGCCCTCTGGCTACACCTTC | TRBJ1-2 | - | - | TRBV11-2
CASSLAGQGREQFF | TGCGCCAGCAGCTTGGCCGGACAGGGAAGAGAGCAGTTCTTC | TRBJ2-1 | many | TRBD1 | TRBV5-1
CASRSTGKDEQFF | TGTGCCAGCAGATCGACAGGGAAGGATGAGCAGTTCTTC | TRBJ2-1 | few | TRBD1 | TRBV6-2/TRBV6-3
CASSLDAGASYGYTF | TGCGCCAGCAGCTTGGACGCAGGGGCGAGCTATGGCTACACCTTC | TRBJ1-2 | - | - | TRBV5-1
CASSLEERGRLGSAEAFF | TGCGCCAGCAGCTTGGAGGAAAGGGGGCGATTGGGGTCAGCCGAAGCTTTCTTT | TRBJ1-1 | few | TRBD1 | TRBV5-1
CASNAGGTENTEAFF | TGTGCCAGCAATGCAGGGGGGACAGAAAACACTGAAGCTTTCTTT | TRBJ1-1 | - | TRBD1 | TRBV6-5
CASSLGGWNTEAFF | TGTGCCAGCAGCTTGGGGGGCTGGAACACTGAAGCTTTCTTT | TRBJ1-1 | - | - | TRBV7-3
CSVEGYLGGPGVQHF | TGCAGCGTTGAAGGCTACCTTGGGGGACCCGGGGTACAGCATTTT | TRBJ1-5 | few | - | TRBV29-1
CASSLGTGGGGAFF | TGTGCCAGCAGCTTAGGGACAGGGGGCGGTGGAGCTTTCTTT | TRBJ1-1 | - | TRBD1 | TRBV7-9
CASSLVESTDTQYF | TGTGCCAGCAGCTTAGTCGAGAGCACAGATACGCAGTATTTT | TRBJ2-3 | - | - | TRBV7-2
CASGSEQVYEQFF | TGTGCTAGTGGTTCTGAGCAGGTGTACGAGCAGTTCTTC | TRBJ2-1 | few | - | TRBV12-5
CASSTDRFEAFF | TGTGCCAGTAGCACGGACAGATTTGAAGCTTTCTTT | TRBJ1-1 | - | - | TRBV19
CASSTGTGLRFAGETQYF | TGTGCCAGCAGCACCGGGACAGGGCTACGATTTGCGGGGGAGACCCAGTACTTC | TRBJ2-5 | - | TRBD1 | TRBV7-2
CASRPRESSYNEQFF | TGTGCCAGCAGGCCTCGGGAGAGCTCCTACAATGAGCAGTTCTTC | TRBJ2-1 | - | - | TRBV12-3/TRBV12-4
CATKRDSYNSPLHF | TGTGCCACAAAACGGGACAGCTATAATTCACCCCTCCACTTT | TRBJ1-6 | few | TRBD1 | TRBV10-3
CASSLWGRDTQYF | TGCGCCAGCAGCTTGTGGGGCAGAGATACGCAGTATTTT | TRBJ2-3 | many | - | TRBV5-1
CASSLTSGGILTDTQYF | TGTGCCAGCAGCTTGACTAGCGGGGGGATTCTCACAGATACGCAGTATTTT | TRBJ2-3 | few | TRBD2 | TRBV7-2
CASSGSGYGYTF | TGTGCCAGCAGCGGGTCGGGCTATGGCTACACCTTC | TRBJ1-2 | many | - | TRBV7-9
CSARSHIRLETQYF | TGCAGTGCTAGATCCCATATCCGGCTGGAGACCCAGTACTTC | TRBJ2-5 | - | - | TRBV20-1
CASRESWNSPLHF | TGTGCCAGCCGGGAGTCCTGGAATTCACCCCTCCACTTT | TRBJ1-6 | many | - | TRBV12-3/TRBV12-4